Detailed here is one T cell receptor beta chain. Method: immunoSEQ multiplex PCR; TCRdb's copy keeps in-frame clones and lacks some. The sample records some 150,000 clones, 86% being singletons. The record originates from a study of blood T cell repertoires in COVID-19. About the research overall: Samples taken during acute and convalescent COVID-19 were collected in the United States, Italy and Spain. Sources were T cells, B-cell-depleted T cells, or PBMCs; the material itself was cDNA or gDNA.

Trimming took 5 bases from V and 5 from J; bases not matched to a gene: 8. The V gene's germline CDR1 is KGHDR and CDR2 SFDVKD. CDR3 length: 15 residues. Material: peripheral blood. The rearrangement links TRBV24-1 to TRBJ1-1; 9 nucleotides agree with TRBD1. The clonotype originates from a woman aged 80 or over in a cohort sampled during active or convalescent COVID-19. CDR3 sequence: CATSGQTGGLTEAFF. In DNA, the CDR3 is TGTGCCACCAGTGGCCAGACAGGGGGTTTAACTGAAGCTTTCTTT.